Below are 14 T cell receptor beta chains sequenced from a single sample in a study of blood T cell repertoires in COVID-19. Some clones are missing from TCRdb's copy, which holds only in-frame ones; the method was immunoSEQ multiplex PCR. The sample records 200,000 or so clones, 84% being singletons. The sequencing input was PBMCs or T cells enriched from blood (not recorded which). These receptors were collected from a man between 60 and 75 years old who had recovered from COVID-19.

This chain connects TRBV6-4 to TRBJ1-4; D is unclear. V lost 6 bases, J lost 9 bases, and 14 bases lay in between. There are 13 residues in the CDR3. The germline CDR1 and CDR2 sequences are MRHNA and SNTAGT. CDR3: CASSEGSGQKLFF. Here the CDR3 DNA reads TGTGCCAGCAGCGAAGGGAGTGGTCAAAAACTGTTTTTT.

This chain links TRBV6-2 or TRBV6-3 with TRBJ2-5; 8 positions agree with TRBD1. CDR3 length: 15 amino acids. The trim removed 2 bases at V and 4 bases at J, leaving 6 bases unmatched. The germline V gene encodes CDR1 MNHEY and CDR2 SVGEGT. As DNA, the CDR3 is TGTGCCAGCAGTTACGCGACCAGGGGGCTAGAGACCCAGTACTTC. The encoded protein is CASSYATRGLETQYF.

CDR3 DNA: TGTGCCAGTGCGCCGGGACAGGGGGCGCGAGAGCAGTACTTC. This translates into CASAPGQGAREQYF. J is TRBJ2-7 and V is TRBV19; TRBD1 aligns across 12 bases. In germline, CDR1 is LNHDA, CDR2 SQIVND (reference sequence). This CDR3 is built from 14 residues. The junction had 9 bases not matched to a gene; V was cut back by 8 bases and J by 7 bases.

The V and J genes are TRBV3-1 (or the pseudogene TRBV3-2) and TRBJ1-4, with 11 bases fitting TRBD1. Per germline, CDR1 LGHDT and CDR2 YNNKEL (reference sequence). The CDR3 has 14 amino acids. V dropped 5 bases and J dropped 7; count of bases not matched to a gene: 3. This CDR3 is CASSTDRGREKLFF. The CDR3 region has the DNA TGTGCCAGCAGCACGGACAGGGGGCGTGAAAAACTGTTTTTT.

This clone has just a few counts. The genes are TRBV5-5 and TRBJ2-7; D is undetermined. V was cut by 4 bases and J by 11 bases, with 13 bases left in between. The germline V gene encodes CDR1 SGHKS and CDR2 YYEKEE (reference sequence). The CDR3 is 11 amino acids. The CDR3, as DNA: TGTGCCAGCAGCGCTACTAACCGGGAGTACTTC. Encoded protein: CASSATNREYF.

This chain uses TRBV6-4 with TRBJ2-1; possibly TRBD1 for D (5 bases). Trimming shortened V by 4 bases and J by 4 bases, and 8 bases separated the two germline ends. The CDR3 covers 13 residues. Looked up from germline, CDR1 is MRHNA and CDR2 is SNTAGT. DNA of the CDR3: TGTGCCAGCAGTGTAGGGGAATACAATGAGCAGTTCTTC. It codes for CASSVGEYNEQFF.

V usage is TRBV6-2 or TRBV6-3 and J usage is TRBJ2-7; 8 bases are a match to TRBD1. The germline gives CDR1 MNHEY, CDR2 SVGEGT. V trimming: 5 bases; J trimming: 3 bases; junction bases outside the gene matches: 6. This CDR3 comprises 14 residues. CDR3 residues: CASSAGTGFYEQYF. The CDR3 DNA reads as TGTGCCAGCAGTGCCGGGACAGGATTCTACGAGCAGTACTTC.

V and J are TRBV3-1 (or the pseudogene TRBV3-2) and TRBJ1-3, with 8 bases matching TRBD1. CDR3 length: 15 residues. The germline V gene has CDR1 LGHDT and CDR2 YNNKEL (reference sequence). V was pared by 5 bases and J by 2 bases, with 5 bases of the junction left unmatched. The CDR3 DNA reads as TGTGCCAGCAGCGGGACCAGGGGGCCTGGAAACACCATATATTTT. Translation: CASSGTRGPGNTIYF.

The rearrangement links TRBV7-2 to TRBJ2-2, with D tentatively TRBD1 (5 bases). The CDR3 has 13 residues. Per germline, CDR1 SGHTA and CDR2 FQGNSA. V was clipped by 7 bases and J by 1 base, with 7 bases between them. The DNA of the CDR3 is TGTGCCAGCAACCAGGGGAACACCGGGGAGCTGTTTTTT. Amino acid sequence: CASNQGNTGELFF. The full variable domain, completed using reference TRBV7-2 and TRBJ2-2, is GAGVSQSPSNKVTEKGKDVELRCDPISGHTALYWYRQSLGQGLEFLIYFQGNSAPDKSGLPSDRFSAERTGGSVSTLTIQRTQQEDSAVYLCASNQGNTGELFFGEGSRLTVL.

CDR3: CASSLGQGGVDEQYF. The CDR3 bases are TGCGCCAGCAGCTTGGGACAGGGGGGCGTCGACGAGCAGTACTTC. The rearrangement links TRBV5-1 to TRBJ2-7; TRBD1 matches at 9 bases. The CDR3 extends over 15 amino acids. Germline assignment: CDR1 SGHRS and CDR2 YFSETQ. Losses at the gene ends were 0 bases for V and 5 bases for J; bases not matched to a gene: 6.

This clone was observed once. The chain has TRBV21-1 and TRBJ2-3; the tabulated D call, TRBD2, remains unverified against the DNA. TRBV21-1 constitutes a pseudogene. CDR3 length: 15 amino acids. The CDR3, as DNA: TGTGCCAGCAGCATACCGGGACTAGTCACAGATACGCAGTATTTT. Translation gives CASSIPGLVTDTQYF.

The chain has TRBV6-5 and TRBJ1-4; D remains unclear. Germline values: CDR1 MNHEY, CDR2 SVGAGI. The CDR3 sequence is 15 residues long. The ends were cut back, 5 bases at V and 0 bases at J, with 10 bases in the middle. CDR3 region: CASSTIQSTNEKLFF. CDR3 coding DNA: TGTGCCAGCAGTACCATACAGTCAACTAATGAAAAACTGTTTTTT.

This sequence joins TRBV11-3 and TRBJ1-1; 7 bases match TRBD1. V shed 3 bases, J shed 2 bases, and the junction held 3 bases outside the gene matches. The length of the CDR3 is 14 residues. Germline V CDR1 and CDR2: SGHNT, YENEEA. CDR3 bases: TGTGCCAGCAGCTTCCAGGGGGATAACACTGAAGCTTTCTTT. It specifies CASSFQGDNTEAFF.

The gene calls are TRBV30 and TRBJ1-4; no firm D call. V gave up 3 bases and J gave up 5 bases, with 13 bases separating them. Germline values: CDR1 GTSNPN, CDR2 SVGIG (reference sequence). The CDR3 loop spans 14 amino acids. CDR3 nucleotides: TGTGCCTGGAGGGATGGCGGAGGGAATGAAAAACTGTTTTTT. Protein product: CAWRDGGGNEKLFF.